The 20 T cell receptor beta chains given below trace back to one sample, sequenced in a study of siplizumab effects on memory and regulatory T cells. Here immunoSEQ multiplex PCR was the method, and the copy in TCRdb shows in-frame clones only, minus some. The repertoire holds tens of thousands of clones, with approximately 88% as singletons. The source material was Tregs sorted from blood. These receptors originate from a human donor in good health.

The chain joins TRBV7-3 to TRBJ2-1, with D perhaps assigned TRBD1 or TRBD2 (5 bases each). CDR1 SGHTA and CDR2 FQGTGA come from the germline V gene. This CDR3 is built from 17 residues. Trimming took off 5 bases at V and 4 bases at J, with 21 bases between the two ends. The CDR3 DNA reads TGTGCCAGCAGCCGCCCGACCCGGGACCCACCTTACAATGAGCAGTTCTTC. This encodes CASSRPTRDPPYNEQFF.

The rearrangement links TRBV15 to TRBJ1-5; D gene uncertain. This CDR3 has 17 residues. Trimming cost V 0 bases and J 0 bases, with 12 bases left between them. The germline V gene encodes CDR1 LNHNV and CDR2 YYDKDF (reference sequence). CDR3 region: CATSREASPYSNQPQHF. CDR3 DNA: TGTGCCACCAGCAGAGAGGCCAGCCCTTATAGCAATCAGCCCCAGCATTTT. The variable domain in full, completed from reference TRBV15 and TRBJ1-5, reads DAMVIQNPRYQVTQFGKPVTLSCSQTLNHNVMYWYQQKSSQAPKLLFHYYDKDFNNEADTPDNFQSRRPNTSFCFLDIRSPGLGDTAMYLCATSREASPYSNQPQHFGDGTRLSIL.

The gene calls are TRBV29-1 and TRBJ1-5; 7 bases map to TRBD1. Germline CDR1 and CDR2: SQVTM and ANQGSEA. The CDR3 has 12 amino acids. The V segment lost 3 bases and the J segment 4 bases; nucleotides outside the gene matches: 0. The CDR3 region has the DNA TGCAGCGTTGAGACAGGGAATCAGCCCCAGCATTTT. Protein: CSVETGNQPQHF.

This chain joins TRBV14 and TRBJ2-1; no clear D. This CDR3 has 11 amino acids. Germline V gives CDR1 SGHDN, CDR2 FVKESK. The V end was cut by 1 base, the J end by 10 bases, with 5 bases between. The CDR3 sequence is CASSQGSEQFF. The CDR3 bases are TGTGCCAGCAGCCAAGGATCCGAGCAGTTCTTC.

The chain recombines TRBV6-1 with TRBJ2-3; D possibly corresponds to TRBD1 (6 bases). V lost 5 bases, J lost 7 bases, and 10 bases lay in between. The CDR3 is 12 amino acids. CDR1 and CDR2 (germline): MNHNS, SASEGT. The CDR3 region has the DNA TGTGCCAGCAGTCCCAGGGGTTATACGCAGTATTTT. Protein: CASSPRGYTQYF.

The J gene is TRBJ1-5, the V gene TRBV5-8; TRBD1 agrees at 7 bases. Looked up from germline, CDR1 is SGHTS and CDR2 is YDEGEE. There are 15 residues in the CDR3. V gave up 2 bases and J gave up 2 bases; unmatched junction bases: 4. CDR3 loop: CASSLTGAGNQPQHF. The DNA for the CDR3 is TGTGCCAGCAGCTTAACAGGGGCCGGCAATCAGCCCCAGCATTTT.

V usage is TRBV7-9 and J usage is TRBJ2-7; no definite D call. Germline CDR1 reads SEHNR; CDR2 reads FQNEAQ (reference sequence). V was shortened by 0 bases and J by 3 bases, with 3 bases between the two germline ends. The CDR3 covers 12 residues. Here the CDR3 DNA reads TGTGCCAGCAGCTTAGCTGTCTACGAGCAGTACTTC. This translates into CASSLAVYEQYF. Looking up the rest from reference TRBV7-9 and TRBJ2-7 gives the full variable domain: DTGVSQNPRHKITKRGQNVTFRCDPISEHNRLYWYRQTLGQGPEFLTYFQNEAQLEKSRLLSDRFSAERPKGSFSTLEIQRTEQGDSAMYLCASSLAVYEQYFGPGTRLTVT.

The V and J genes are TRBV19 and TRBJ1-2; 8 bases are a match to TRBD1. The CDR3 length is 15 residues. Germline lookup yields CDR1 LNHDA and CDR2 SQIVND (reference sequence). The J segment lost 2 bases and the V segment lost 2 bases, leaving 4 bases of the junction unmatched. CDR3 sequence: CASSIQGAPNYGYTF. The CDR3 DNA follows: TGTGCCAGTAGTATACAGGGGGCTCCAAACTATGGCTACACCTTC.

The rearrangement uses TRBV9 and TRBJ2-3, with D possibly being TRBD1 (6 bases). Germline V gives CDR1 SGDLS, CDR2 YYNGEE. The CDR3 has 15 amino acids. Trimming took off 0 bases at V and 5 bases at J, with 13 bases between the two ends. The CDR3 loop is CASSVVGTKRDTQYF. The CDR3, as DNA: TGTGCCAGCAGCGTAGTAGGGACAAAGAGAGATACGCAGTATTTT.

This sequence joins TRBV29-1 and TRBJ1-2, with a possible D match to TRBD1 (6 bases). The germline V gene has CDR1 SQVTM and CDR2 ANQGSEA. The CDR3 runs to 13 residues. V lost 3 bases, J lost 4 bases, and 12 bases lay in between. CDR3 coding DNA: TGCAGCGTTGACCGCCCGGACAGCTATGGCTACACCTTC. It encodes CSVDRPDSYGYTF.

This clone is medium-sized by share. V is TRBV5-1 and J is TRBJ2-7, with a possible D match to TRBD1 (7 bases). The germline V gene has CDR1 SGHRS and CDR2 YFSETQ. The CDR3 contains 14 residues. The V gene lost 5 bases and the J gene lost 0 bases, with 12 bases spanning the gap. The CDR3 spells CASRGQGGSYEQYF. The CDR3 DNA follows: TGCGCCAGCAGAGGTCAGGGGGGCTCCTACGAGCAGTACTTC.

The CDR3 bases are TGCAGCGTCCGGATCCTTTCTAATGAAAAACTGTTTTTT. Amino acids: CSVRILSNEKLFF. This chain joins TRBV29-1 and TRBJ1-4; D ambiguous. The CDR3 is 13 residues long. The V end was cut by 6 bases, the J end by 3 bases, with 11 bases between. Germline CDR1 is SQVTM and CDR2 is ANQGSEA. Full variable domain (remainder filled in from reference TRBV29-1 and TRBJ1-4): SAVISQKPSRDICQRGTSLTIQCQVDSQVTMMFWYRQQPGQSLTLIATANQGSEATYESGFVIDKFPISRPNLTFSTLTVSNMSPEDSSIYLCSVRILSNEKLFFGSGTQLSVL.

The genes are TRBV7-3 and TRBJ2-2, with no clear D. Germline loops: CDR1 SGHTA, CDR2 FQGTGA. This CDR3 contains 14 residues. Trimming took 0 bases from V and 6 from J, leaving 8 bases between them. The chain's CDR3 is CASSLTGLSGELFF. In DNA form, the CDR3 reads TGTGCCAGCAGCTTAACAGGGCTATCCGGGGAGCTGTTTTTT.

The chain carries TRBV6-1 and TRBJ2-7; a weak D match, TRBD2 (6 bases). This CDR3 region has 13 residues. Deletions cut 4 bases from V and 6 bases from J, with 13 bases between. Germline CDR1 is MNHNS and CDR2 is SASEGT. The CDR3 sequence: CASSVLRGREQYF. In DNA, the CDR3 is TGTGCCAGCAGTGTTCTGCGGGGTCGCGAGCAGTACTTC.

J is TRBJ2-1 and V is TRBV7-2, with a tentative D call TRBD2 (5 bases). V gave up 2 bases and J gave up 7 bases, with 9 bases separating them. This CDR3 contains 13 residues. Germline-derived CDR1 and CDR2 are SGHTA and FQGNSA. CDR3 sequence (DNA): TGTGCCAGCAGCTTACCTAGCCGTAATGAGCAGTTCTTC. Its protein product is CASSLPSRNEQFF.

The chain links TRBV5-5 to TRBJ2-1; 10 bases match TRBD1. The CDR3 runs to 15 residues. Germline CDR1 and CDR2: SGHKS and YYEKEE (reference sequence). V dropped 4 bases and J dropped 2; count of bases not matched to a gene: 3. CDR3 sequence: CASSRDRGTYNEQFF. CDR3 nucleotide sequence: TGTGCCAGCAGCCGGGACAGGGGTACCTACAATGAGCAGTTCTTC.

This rearrangement joins TRBV2 to TRBJ2-2, with a weak D call TRBD1 (6 bases). V lost 4 bases to trimming and J lost 3 bases, with 9 bases between them. The CDR3 is 14 amino acids. CDR1 SNHLY and CDR2 FYNNEI come from the germline V gene. CDR3 nucleotide sequence: TGTGCCAGCAGTGCCTCAGGGGACACCGGGGAGCTGTTTTTT. Protein: CASSASGDTGELFF.

This clone occurred a few times. The chain is built from TRBV10-2 and TRBJ2-1; TRBD2 might be the D (6 bases). The V and J ends lost 4 bases and 6 bases respectively, with 7 bases between them. The CDR3 is made up of 12 amino acids. Per the germline V gene, CDR1 is WSHSY and CDR2 is SAAADI. CDR3 sequence (DNA): TGCGCCAGCAGTGTCGGGGGCAATGAGCAGTTCTTC. Translating it yields CASSVGGNEQFF.

The rearrangement joins TRBV19 to TRBJ1-2; tentative D call: TRBD1 (6 bases). The CDR3 has 14 residues. Trimming stripped 7 bases from V and 8 bases from J, with 20 bases between. The germline V gene encodes CDR1 LNHDA and CDR2 SQIVND (reference sequence). CDR3 sequence reads: CASNTGTTSMGYTF. The CDR3, as DNA: TGTGCCAGTAACACCGGGACAACCTCTATGGGCTACACCTTC.

This clone was counted once. The chain is built from TRBV19 and TRBJ2-7; 14 positions agree with TRBD2. Germline trimming cut 5 bases from V and 7 bases from J; bases unmatched to any gene: 7. Germline V gives CDR1 LNHDA, CDR2 SQIVND (reference sequence). The CDR3 contains 15 residues. This CDR3 is CASSAEGLAGVEQYF. The CDR3 nucleotides read TGTGCCAGTAGTGCCGAGGGACTAGCGGGAGTTGAGCAGTACTTC.